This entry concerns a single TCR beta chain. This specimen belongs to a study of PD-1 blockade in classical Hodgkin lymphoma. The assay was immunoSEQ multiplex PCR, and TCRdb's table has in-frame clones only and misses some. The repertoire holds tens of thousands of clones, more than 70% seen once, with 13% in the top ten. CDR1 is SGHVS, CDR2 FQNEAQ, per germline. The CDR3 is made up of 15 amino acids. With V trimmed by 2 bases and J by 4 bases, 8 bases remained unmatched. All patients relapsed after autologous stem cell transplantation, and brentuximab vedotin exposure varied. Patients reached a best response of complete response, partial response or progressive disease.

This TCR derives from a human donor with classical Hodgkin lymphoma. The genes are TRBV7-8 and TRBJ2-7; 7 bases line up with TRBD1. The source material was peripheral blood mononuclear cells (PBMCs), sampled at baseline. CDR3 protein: CASSLYQGVMYEQYF. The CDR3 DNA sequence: TGTGCCAGCAGCTTATACCAGGGGGTAATGTACGAGCAGTACTTC.